What follows describes a single T cell receptor beta chain. Its antigen target is currently unknown. Base-call qualities are not available, and no considerably larger clone is one nucleotide away. The donors belonged to the validation cohort of under 150 subjects, which was separate from the roughly 680-subject first cohort. This sample is part of a study of cytomegalovirus exposure and HLA in healthy donors listed by TCRdb under 2017. Background on the whole study: According to a later analysis, one platform produced both the 120 validation repertoires and the 666 repertoires of the first cohort. The study aimed to test whether cataloging public T cell receptors could reveal signatures of past pathogen exposure. Along with the approximately 670-subject first cohort, a separate validation cohort of over a hundred different subjects was used. To predict cytomegalovirus infection status, the study brought together high-throughput TCR immunosequencing, statistical association of individual TCRs with disease status, and machine learning. Summary of the overall study and its limitations: In vitro tests confirmed that a few of the cytomegalovirus-associated TCR beta chains recognize cytomegalovirus antigens. The authors suggested that the approach could potentially be extended to other disease states and immunological phenotypes. While some public TCRs were present in many individuals, most TCR sequences turned up only very rarely across donors. A total of fewer than 200 TCR beta chains were listed by the study as associated with cytomegalovirus. The classifier was reported to diagnose cytomegalovirus status with high specificity and sensitivity in both the original cohort and the validation cohort. A later analysis lacked HLA typing for the validation cohort, so it scored co-occurrence in that cohort across all 120 or so repertoires. A later analysis found that TCRs clustered in the first cohort also tended to co-occur in the 95 to 150 validation repertoires, with 90% to 95% of cluster scores above 0.

The receptor library was made with the immunoSEQ multiplex PCR assay. The study's processing was this. A statistical classification framework was built to diagnose cytomegalovirus status from the catalog of TCR beta chain sequences. The table was pulled from immuneACCESS by TCRdb, which kept in-frame rearrangements only. Such tables lose some clones; where checked, under half of the loss comes from unresolved V genes, and the rest has no known cause. V and J calls plus clone size are reproduced from that table; the DNA served to infer D and trimming. The sample data list around 150,000 clones, and over 85% of these were observed just once. The top ten constitute over 9% of the sample. The CDR3 starts with the cysteine, ends with the phenylalanine, and has 15 residues. The CDR3 DNA has 45 bases and is translated from base 1. Germline trimming: 5 bases from V, 3 bases from J; junction bases outside gene matches: 6.

The material sequenced was PBMCs. The sequence links TRBV23-1 to TRBJ2-3; the junction holds 9 bases that match TRBD2. TRBV23-1 is designated an ORF whose function remains uncertain. This sequence originates from a woman between 18 and 30 years old in good health and CMV-seropositive. The CDR3 region reads CASSKASGKTDTQYF. DNA sequence: TGCGCCAGCAGTAAGGCTAGCGGGAAGACAGATACGCAGTATTTT.